This note documents a single T cell receptor (beta chain) sequence. Its specificity is unknown. CDR1 MNHEY and CDR2 SMNVEV come from the germline V gene (reference sequence). This CDR3 has 15 amino acids. The entry originates in a study of monozygotic twins with inflammatory bowel disease. For each CDR3 protein, TCRdb gives one entry from its re-call of the 5' RACE reads, without DNA. Across 350,000 to 550,000 distinct CDR3 sequences, the top ten clones capture around 2.4% of the sample. Findings of the study overall: Compared with healthy co-twins, IBD patients showed reduced TCRbeta repertoire diversity by inverse Simpson.

The sequence was obtained from a human donor with ulcerative colitis or Crohn's disease, or a healthy co-twin of an affected twin (not recorded which). The chain is built from TRBV27 and TRBJ2-1; TCRdb's D call, TRBD2, is unchecked because there is no DNA. Material: blood. CDR3: CASSPGIAGYNEQFF.